This entry is about one T cell receptor beta chain. Its antigen is not known. The assay was immunoSEQ multiplex PCR, and TCRdb's table has in-frame clones only and misses some. Found here are about 50,000 clones, approximately 76% of them singletons; the top ten hold about 12%. This sample's time point: cycle 4 day 1 (C4D1), after around six weeks of nivolumab. Patients all relapsed after autologous stem cell transplantation, and there was variation in brentuximab vedotin exposure. This specimen belongs to a study of PD-1 blockade in classical Hodgkin lymphoma. Study-wide points: Complete responders entered with baseline diversity on par with newly diagnosed patients, the results showed.

Germline V gene data show CDR1 as MGHRA and CDR2 as YSYEKL. Trimming cost V 1 base and J 2 bases; bases outside gene matches: 5. This CDR3 is 16 amino acids long. The sample was peripheral blood mononuclear cells (PBMCs), taken before the fourth cycle of nivolumab. This chain connects TRBV4-1 to TRBJ2-7; 10 bases map to TRBD2. The origin of this receptor is a human donor with classical Hodgkin lymphoma. The DNA for the CDR3 is TGCGCCAGCAGCCAAGCCGGACTAGCGGCTCCCTACGAGCAGTACTTC. This codes for CASSQAGLAAPYEQYF.